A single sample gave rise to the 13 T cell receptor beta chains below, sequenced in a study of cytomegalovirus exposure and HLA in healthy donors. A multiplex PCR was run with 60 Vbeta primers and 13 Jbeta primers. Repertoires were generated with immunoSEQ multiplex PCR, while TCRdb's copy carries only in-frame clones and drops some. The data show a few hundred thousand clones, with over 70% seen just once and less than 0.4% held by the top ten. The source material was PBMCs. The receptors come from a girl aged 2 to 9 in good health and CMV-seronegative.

The chain's CDR3 is CASSQGWAGRYYEQYF. The DNA for the CDR3 is TGTGCCAGCAGCCAAGGATGGGCAGGGAGGTACTACGAGCAGTACTTC. The chain has TRBV14 and TRBJ2-7; D perhaps matches TRBD2 (6 bases). Germline CDR1 SGHDN, CDR2 FVKESK. The CDR3 has 16 residues. Deletions cut 1 base from V and 3 bases from J, with 16 bases between.

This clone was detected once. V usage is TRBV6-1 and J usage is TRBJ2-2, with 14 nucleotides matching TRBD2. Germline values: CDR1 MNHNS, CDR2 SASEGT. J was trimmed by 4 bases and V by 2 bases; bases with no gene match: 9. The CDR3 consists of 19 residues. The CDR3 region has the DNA TGTGCCAGCAGTGAATTCCACGGACTAGCGGGGGGAATCACCGGGGAGCTGTTTTTT. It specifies CASSEFHGLAGGITGELFF.

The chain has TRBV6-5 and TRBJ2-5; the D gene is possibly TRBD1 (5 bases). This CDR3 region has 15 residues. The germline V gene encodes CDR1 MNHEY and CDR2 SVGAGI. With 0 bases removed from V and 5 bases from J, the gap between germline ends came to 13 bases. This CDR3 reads CASSYSGTGWETQYF. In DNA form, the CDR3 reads TGTGCCAGCAGTTACTCGGGCACAGGCTGGGAGACCCAGTACTTC.

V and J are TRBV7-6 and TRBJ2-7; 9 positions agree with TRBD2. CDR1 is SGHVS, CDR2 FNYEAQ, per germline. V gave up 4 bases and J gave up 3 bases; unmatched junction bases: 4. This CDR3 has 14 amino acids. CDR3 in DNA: TGTGCCAGCAGCTCTACTAGCGGGCGCTACGAGCAGTACTTC. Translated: CASSSTSGRYEQYF.

The CDR3 bases are TGTGCCTGGAGTCGAGGCCACGGGCAGTACTTC. This gives the protein CAWSRGHGQYF. The rearrangement uses TRBV30 and TRBJ2-7; D is unclear. CDR3 size: 11 residues. The V end lost 2 bases, the J end lost 9 bases, and 11 bases lay between the germline ends. Germline CDR1 reads GTSNPN; CDR2 reads SVGIG (reference sequence).

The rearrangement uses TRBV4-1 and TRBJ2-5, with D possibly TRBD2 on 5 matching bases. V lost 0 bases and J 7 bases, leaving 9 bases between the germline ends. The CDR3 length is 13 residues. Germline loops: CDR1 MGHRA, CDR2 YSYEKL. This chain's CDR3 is CASSQDPRGTQYF. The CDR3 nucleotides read TGCGCCAGCAGCCAAGATCCCCGGGGGACCCAGTACTTC.

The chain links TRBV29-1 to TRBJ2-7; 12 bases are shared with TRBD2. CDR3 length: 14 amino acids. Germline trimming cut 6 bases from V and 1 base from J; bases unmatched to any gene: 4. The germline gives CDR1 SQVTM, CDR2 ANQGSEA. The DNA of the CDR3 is TGCAGCGTCGTGGGACTAGCGGGTTCCTACGAGCAGTACTTC. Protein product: CSVVGLAGSYEQYF.

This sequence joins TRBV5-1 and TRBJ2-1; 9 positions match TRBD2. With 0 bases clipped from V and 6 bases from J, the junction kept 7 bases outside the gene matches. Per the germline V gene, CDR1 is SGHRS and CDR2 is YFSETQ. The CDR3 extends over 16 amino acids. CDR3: CASSLVTGGGANEQFF. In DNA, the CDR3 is TGCGCCAGCAGCTTGGTGACTGGCGGGGGGGCCAATGAGCAGTTCTTC.

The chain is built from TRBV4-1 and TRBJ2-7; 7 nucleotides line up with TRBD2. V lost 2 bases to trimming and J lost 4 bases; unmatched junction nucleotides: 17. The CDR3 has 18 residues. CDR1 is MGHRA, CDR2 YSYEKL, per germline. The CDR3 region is CASSQRMVGVTSEYEQYF. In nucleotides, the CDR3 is TGCGCCAGCAGCCAAAGGATGGTCGGTGTCACTAGCGAGTACGAGCAGTACTTC.

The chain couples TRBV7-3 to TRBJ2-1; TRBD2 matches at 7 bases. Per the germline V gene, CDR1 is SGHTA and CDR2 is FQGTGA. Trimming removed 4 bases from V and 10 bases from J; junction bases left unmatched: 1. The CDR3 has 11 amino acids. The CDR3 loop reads CASSSGGEQFF. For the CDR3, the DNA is TGTGCCAGCAGCTCGGGAGGAGAGCAGTTCTTC.

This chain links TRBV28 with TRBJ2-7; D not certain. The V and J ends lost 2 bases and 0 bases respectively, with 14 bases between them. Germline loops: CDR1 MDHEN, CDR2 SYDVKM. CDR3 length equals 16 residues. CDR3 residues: CASSLRWQVSSYEQYF. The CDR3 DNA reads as TGTGCCAGCAGTTTAAGGTGGCAGGTCAGCTCCTACGAGCAGTACTTC.

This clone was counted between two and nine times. CDR3 in amino acids: CASSPGTVYGYTF. The CDR3 DNA follows: TGTGCCAGCAGCCCGGGGACAGTCTATGGCTACACCTTC. V usage is TRBV5-8 and J usage is TRBJ1-2; 7 bases align to TRBD1. CDR3 length: 13 residues. After removal of 4 bases from V and 4 bases from J, the junction contained 4 bases not matched to a gene. The germline gives CDR1 SGHTS, CDR2 YDEGEE.

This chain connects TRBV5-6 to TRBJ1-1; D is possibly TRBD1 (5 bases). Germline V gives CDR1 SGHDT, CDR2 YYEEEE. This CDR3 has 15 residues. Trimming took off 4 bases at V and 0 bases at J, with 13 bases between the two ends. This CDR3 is CASSRRGHMNTEAFF. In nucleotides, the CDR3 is TGTGCCAGCAGCCGGCGGGGCCACATGAACACTGAAGCTTTCTTT.